This T cell receptor (beta chain) is drawn from a study of blood T cell repertoires in COVID-19. This clone was counted between two and nine times. This CDR3 has 14 residues. Trimming stripped 4 bases from V and 7 bases from J, with 14 bases between. Germline loops: CDR1 SNHLY, CDR2 FYNNEI. The data were produced by immunoSEQ multiplex PCR, yet TCRdb's version contains in-frame clones alone and is incomplete. The sample has 9,000 to 13,000 clones; about 90% are singletons. This clonotype originated in a human donor in a cohort sampled during active COVID-19. Sequenced material: peripheral blood. The V call is TRBV2, the J call TRBJ1-5; possible D gene TRBD1, 6 bases. The CDR3 DNA follows: TGTGCCAGCAGTGGCGAGGGGAGGGGGCAGCCCCAGCATTTT. This codes for CASSGEGRGQPQHF.